Listed here are 32 T cell receptor beta chains from one sample, sequenced in a study of lymphopenia after photon versus proton radiotherapy. TCRdb's table, derived via immunoSEQ multiplex PCR, lists solely in-frame clones and lacks some. The table has approximately 66,000 clones, approximately 86% seen once. The source material was peripheral blood, sampled from a patient treated with photon-based radiotherapy. The receptors were gathered from a man aged 35 to 55 with gastric cancer.

CDR3 DNA sequence: TGTGCCAGCAGCTTAATGGGACTCGGTGAGCAGTTCTTC. It is translated as CASSLMGLGEQFF. The chain is built from TRBV7-6 and TRBJ2-1; D perhaps matches TRBD2 (6 bases). Germline CDR1 SGHVS, CDR2 FNYEAQ. Trimming took off 2 bases at V and 9 bases at J, with 11 bases between the two ends. The length of the CDR3 is 13 residues.

This chain uses TRBV6-6 with TRBJ1-5; possible D gene TRBD1, 5 bases. There are 13 residues in the CDR3. Trimming shortened V by 6 bases and J by 8 bases, and 14 bases separated the two germline ends. CDR1 is MNHNY and CDR2 is SVGAGI in the germline V gene (reference sequence). Here the CDR3 reads CASSSGSWEPQHF. The CDR3 DNA reads TGTGCCAGCAGCTCAGGGTCGTGGGAGCCCCAGCATTTT.

The chain combines TRBV7-3 with TRBJ2-1; D possibly corresponds to TRBD2 (5 bases). Trimming pared 0 bases from V and 9 bases from J, leaving 9 bases between. This CDR3 has 13 amino acids. Germline V CDR1 and CDR2: SGHTA, FQGTGA. Here the CDR3 DNA reads TGTGCCAGCAGCTTAACTTCGGGAATTGAGCAGTTCTTC. It encodes CASSLTSGIEQFF.

The chain combines TRBV19 with TRBJ2-4; D remains ambiguous. The CDR3 is 11 amino acids. Germline-derived CDR1 and CDR2 are LNHDA and SQIVND (reference sequence). V was pared by 1 base and J by 14 bases, with 9 bases between. The CDR3 protein is CASSIGPIKYF. Here the CDR3 DNA reads TGTGCCAGTAGTATAGGGCCGATAAAGTACTTC.

The J gene is TRBJ2-7, the V gene TRBV25-1, with 14 bases aligning to TRBD2. From germline, CDR1 is MGHDK and CDR2 SYGVNS. The length of the CDR3 is 17 residues. V dropped 6 bases and J dropped 4; count of bases not matched to a gene: 11. In nucleotides, the CDR3 is TGTGCCAGCAGCCAACGGGTAGGACTAGCGGGGGGATACGAGCAGTACTTC. This translates into CASSQRVGLAGGYEQYF.

V gene TRBV7-2 combines with J gene TRBJ1-1; 10 positions match TRBD1. Looked up from germline, CDR1 is SGHTA and CDR2 is FQGNSA. CDR3 length: 14 amino acids. V lost 1 base and J lost 4; bases outside the gene matches: 0. CDR3 protein: CASSLGQGATEAFF. CDR3 DNA sequence: TGTGCCAGCAGCTTAGGACAGGGGGCCACTGAAGCTTTCTTT.

The chain is built from TRBV7-8 and TRBJ2-3; D perhaps matches TRBD2 (5 bases). Germline lookup yields CDR1 SGHVS and CDR2 FQNEAQ. This CDR3 has 20 amino acids. Trimming cost V 5 bases and J 4 bases, with 31 bases left between them. The CDR3 here is CASSPTFDWRVGEKADTQYF. CDR3 DNA sequence: TGTGCCAGCAGCCCCACCTTCGACTGGCGGGTCGGCGAAAAAGCAGATACGCAGTATTTT.

This chain uses TRBV6-6 with TRBJ2-7; 7 bases line up with TRBD2. The CDR3 is 12 residues long. Germline CDR1 reads MNHNY; CDR2 reads SVGAGI (reference sequence). J gave up 4 bases and V 6 bases, and 3 bases lay outside the gene matches. This chain's CDR3 is CASRGLDYEQYF. The CDR3 bases are TGTGCCAGCAGAGGACTAGATTACGAGCAGTACTTC.

The chain links TRBV7-2 to TRBJ2-5; no reliable D call. The CDR3 runs to 12 residues. The germline gives CDR1 SGHTA, CDR2 FQGNSA. V was shortened by 5 bases and J by 5 bases, with 9 bases between the two germline ends. CDR3 loop: CASSHPWETQYF. For the CDR3, the DNA is TGTGCCAGCAGCCACCCCTGGGAGACCCAGTACTTC.

This chain uses TRBV7-2 with TRBJ2-5; D is possibly TRBD1 or TRBD2 (6 bases each). V was clipped by 4 bases and J by 4 bases, with 16 bases between them. The CDR3 is 15 residues long. Germline V gene lookup returns CDR1 SGHTA and CDR2 FQGNSA. CDR3 in DNA: TGTGCCAGCAGCTCCCGGGGGCGCGCGGGAGAGACCCAGTACTTC. Its protein product is CASSSRGRAGETQYF.

This clone was counted once. The chain joins TRBV10-3 to TRBJ1-1; tentatively, D is TRBD1 (6 bases). This CDR3 spans 16 amino acids. Deletions cut 0 bases from V and 5 bases from J, with 16 bases between. Germline loops: CDR1 ENHRY, CDR2 SYGVKD. CDR3 sequence: CAISESPTITGTEAFF. CDR3 in DNA: TGTGCCATCAGTGAGTCGCCGACAATAACAGGGACTGAAGCTTTCTTT.

This chain links TRBV18 with TRBJ2-7; 7 bases match TRBD1. The germline gives CDR1 KGHSH, CDR2 LQKENI. The CDR3 covers 14 residues. The V gene end was trimmed by 3 bases and the J gene end by 7 bases; junction bases not matched to a gene: 9. The CDR3 loop reads CASSPRRTGLEQYF. The CDR3 DNA follows: TGTGCCAGCTCACCTCGGAGGACAGGCCTAGAGCAGTACTTC.

V and J are TRBV10-3 and TRBJ1-1, with a possible D match to TRBD1 (5 bases). Trimming pared 6 bases from V and 3 bases from J, leaving 11 bases between. The germline V gene has CDR1 ENHRY and CDR2 SYGVKD. CDR3 length: 13 residues. CDR3 sequence reads: CAIRPGRDTEAFF. CDR3 nucleotides: TGTGCCATCAGACCCGGCAGGGACACTGAAGCTTTCTTT.

The CDR3 bases are TGTGCCAGCAGCGTAGGAGCGGGTGCCTACAATGAGCAGTTCTTC. This sequence encodes CASSVGAGAYNEQFF. J is TRBJ2-1 and V is TRBV9; D perhaps matches TRBD2 (6 bases). Trimming shortened V by 0 bases and J by 2 bases, and 9 bases separated the two germline ends. Germline V gene sequence: CDR1 SGDLS, CDR2 YYNGEE. The length of the CDR3 is 15 residues. Full variable domain (missing parts from reference TRBV9 and TRBJ2-1): DSGVTQTPKHLITATGQRVTLRCSPRSGDLSVYWYQQSLDQGLQFLIQYYNGEERAKGNILERFSAQQFPDLHSELNLSSLELGDSALYFCASSVGAGAYNEQFFGPGTRLTVL.

The chain carries TRBV2 and TRBJ1-5; no reliable D call. This CDR3 is 14 amino acids long. The ends were cut back, 4 bases at V and 2 bases at J, with 9 bases in the middle. The germline CDR1 and CDR2 sequences are SNHLY and FYNNEI. In nucleotides, the CDR3 is TGTGCCAGCAGTGTCGGGATGGGCAATCAGCCCCAGCATTTT. This translates into CASSVGMGNQPQHF.

The chain employs TRBV7-2 and TRBJ2-5; D is unclear. Germline V lookup: CDR1 SGHTA, CDR2 FQGNSA. This CDR3 has 13 amino acids. The V gene lost 5 bases and the J gene lost 1 base, with 8 bases spanning the gap. In nucleotides, the CDR3 is TGTGCCAGCAGCGCGCGAAGCCAAGAGACCCAGTACTTC. Protein product: CASSARSQETQYF.

CDR3 sequence: CASSYSQGGSSYEQYF. The CDR3 DNA reads TGTGCCAGCAGTTACTCGCAGGGAGGGTCCTCCTACGAGCAGTACTTC. This chain connects TRBV6-5 to TRBJ2-7; 7 nucleotides align to TRBD2. V dropped 0 bases and J dropped 0; count of bases not matched to a gene: 5. Germline CDR1 reads MNHEY; CDR2 reads SVGAGI. This CDR3 comprises 16 residues.

The chain is built from TRBV13 and TRBJ1-2; a possible D gene is TRBD1 (5 bases). With 5 bases removed from V and 4 bases from J, the gap between germline ends came to 14 bases. Germline assignment: CDR1 PRHDT and CDR2 FYEKMQ (reference sequence). This CDR3 comprises 14 residues. The CDR3 loop is CASSPQGSGYGYTF. For the CDR3, the DNA is TGTGCCAGCAGCCCTCAGGGCTCGGGCTATGGCTACACCTTC.

The J gene is TRBJ2-6, the V gene TRBV29-1; D uncertain. CDR3 length equals 13 residues. Trimming took off 3 bases at V and 2 bases at J, with 5 bases between the two ends. In germline, CDR1 is SQVTM, CDR2 ANQGSEA. Written as DNA, the CDR3 is TGCAGCGTTGATGGTGCTGGGGCCAACGTCCTGACTTTC. Amino acid sequence: CSVDGAGANVLTF.

The chain couples TRBV7-2 to TRBJ2-2; 9 bases fit TRBD1. This CDR3 spans 17 amino acids. Trimming cost V 1 base and J 3 bases; bases outside gene matches: 6. The germline CDR1 and CDR2 sequences are SGHTA and FQGNSA. The DNA for the CDR3 is TGTGCCAGCAGCTTAGGGCGGACAGGGGACTACACCGGGGAGCTGTTTTTT. This encodes CASSLGRTGDYTGELFF.

The chain has TRBV6-4 and TRBJ2-1; 10 nucleotides line up with TRBD2. The CDR3 spans 15 residues. Germline trimming cut 3 bases from V and 4 bases from J; bases unmatched to any gene: 3. Germline V CDR1 and CDR2: MRHNA, SNTAGT. DNA for the CDR3: TGTGCCAGCAGTGATAAGCGGGGGGGATACAATGAGCAGTTCTTC. Its protein product is CASSDKRGGYNEQFF.

The chain has TRBV6-1 and TRBJ2-6, with 9 positions matching TRBD1. The CDR3 consists of 20 residues. V dropped 4 bases and J dropped 0; count of bases not matched to a gene: 13. Germline CDR1 MNHNS, CDR2 SASEGT. Written as DNA, the CDR3 is TGTGCCAGCAGTGCCCAACAGGGGGCCGCCCTTAGCTCTGGGGCCAACGTCCTGACTTTC. It translates to CASSAQQGAALSSGANVLTF.

The chain is built from TRBV6-1 and TRBJ1-4; perhaps TRBD1 as D (6 bases). V lost 7 bases to trimming and J lost 7 bases, with 19 bases between them. CDR1 is MNHNS and CDR2 is SASEGT in the germline V gene. This CDR3 comprises 15 residues. The CDR3 sequence is CASIYGQKGPEKLFF. CDR3 DNA sequence: TGTGCCAGCATCTACGGACAGAAAGGCCCTGAAAAACTGTTTTTT.

The rearrangement joins TRBV6-1 to TRBJ1-1; tentatively, D is TRBD1 (6 bases). Germline CDR1 and CDR2: MNHNS and SASEGT. The CDR3 covers 12 residues. Deletions cut 5 bases from V and 5 bases from J, with 9 bases between. The DNA of the CDR3 is TGTGCCAGCAGTTTACAGGGTACTGAAGCTTTCTTT. It specifies CASSLQGTEAFF.

The CDR3 loop reads CAISPRTPASEYNEQFF. The DNA for the CDR3 is TGTGCCATCAGCCCCAGGACTCCGGCTAGCGAATACAATGAGCAGTTCTTC. The chain employs TRBV10-3 and TRBJ2-1; D perhaps matches TRBD2 (6 bases). The CDR3 spans 17 residues. Germline loops: CDR1 ENHRY, CDR2 SYGVKD. Trimming cost V 6 bases and J 4 bases, with 22 bases left between them.

This clone was observed a few times. The chain joins TRBV4-3 to TRBJ1-2; maybe TRBD1 (6 bases). The V end was cut by 3 bases, the J end by 3 bases, with 11 bases between. The CDR3 contains 14 residues. Germline loops: CDR1 LGHNA, CDR2 YSLEER. The CDR3 nucleotides are TGCGCCAGCAGCCAGGGCAGGGGAGACTATGGCTACACCTTC. Translating gives CASSQGRGDYGYTF.

This rearrangement joins TRBV9 to TRBJ2-1, with D unclear. CDR3 length: 13 residues. Germline CDR1 reads SGDLS; CDR2 reads YYNGEE. Trimming took 4 bases from V and 1 from J, leaving 6 bases between them. CDR3 nucleotides: TGTGCCAGCAGCCCCGCATCCTACAATGAGCAGTTCTTC. Encoded protein: CASSPASYNEQFF. The variable domain in full, completed from reference TRBV9 and TRBJ2-1, reads DSGVTQTPKHLITATGQRVTLRCSPRSGDLSVYWYQQSLDQGLQFLIQYYNGEERAKGNILERFSAQQFPDLHSELNLSSLELGDSALYFCASSPASYNEQFFGPGTRLTVL.

V and J are TRBV5-5 and TRBJ2-7; 7 bases line up with TRBD1. V dropped 3 bases and J dropped 1; count of bases not matched to a gene: 1. Germline CDR1 reads SGHKS; CDR2 reads YYEKEE (reference sequence). The CDR3 loop spans 13 amino acids. CDR3 bases: TGTGCCAGCAGCTGGGGACAGTCCTACGAGCAGTACTTC. Translating gives CASSWGQSYEQYF.

The chain has TRBV4-1 and TRBJ2-5; 15 bases line up with TRBD2. The germline V gene has CDR1 MGHRA and CDR2 YSYEKL. V gave up 0 bases and J gave up 4 bases; unmatched junction bases: 9. This CDR3 contains 19 residues. As DNA, the CDR3 is TGCGCCAGCAGCCAAGATCGGACTAGCGGGGGGGTAAAGTTAGAGACCCAGTACTTC. This gives the protein CASSQDRTSGGVKLETQYF.

The chain uses TRBV9 and TRBJ2-1, with D possibly matching TRBD2 (6 bases). The CDR3 contains 15 residues. V shed 0 bases and J shed 8 bases, with 15 bases lying between them. Germline V lookup: CDR1 SGDLS, CDR2 YYNGEE. The CDR3 region is CASSVAPRPGDEQFF. In nucleotides, the CDR3 is TGTGCCAGCAGCGTAGCTCCTAGACCGGGGGATGAGCAGTTCTTC.

This rearrangement joins TRBV18 to TRBJ2-5; no clear D gene. CDR1 and CDR2 (germline): KGHSH, LQKENI. This CDR3 is 14 amino acids long. V was cut by 1 base and J by 4 bases, with 10 bases left in between. Here the CDR3 reads CASSPQVGSETQYF. For the CDR3, the DNA is TGTGCCAGCTCACCACAGGTGGGCTCAGAGACCCAGTACTTC.

V gene TRBV11-3 combines with J gene TRBJ2-7; 7 bases match TRBD1. The germline V gene has CDR1 SGHNT and CDR2 YENEEA. CDR3 length: 13 amino acids. V was clipped by 5 bases and J by 6 bases; unmatched bases: 7. The DNA of the CDR3 is TGTGCCAGCAGCGAGACAGGGTGGAGCGAGCAGTACTTC. Translated: CASSETGWSEQYF. The entire variable domain, with the rest obtained from reference TRBV11-3 and TRBJ2-7, is as follows: EAGVVQSPRYKIIEKKQPVAFWCNPISGHNTLYWYLQNLGQGPELLIRYENEEAVDDSQLPKDRFSAERLKGVDSTLKIQPAELGDSAVYLCASSETGWSEQYFGPGTRLTVT.